This is a list of T cell receptor beta chains from one sample in a study of blood T cell repertoires in COVID-19. Sequencing was performed with immunoSEQ multiplex PCR; in TCRdb, only in-frame clones are kept and a portion is missing. The repertoire consists of 200,000 to 250,000 clones, with 65% to 90% occurring once and the leading ten covering roughly 8.7%. Source material: peripheral blood. The receptors stem from a man over 45 with active or convalescent COVID-19. Both conserved end residues are part of each CDR3. The D gene is left open where the match is weak. Rows may omit the clone size; those that give it use once, few, many or a size class.

.	once	TRBJ2-7	TRBV3-1/TRBV3-2	TGTGCCAGCAGCCAAGTCGGGAACGAGCAGTACTTC	CASSQVGNEQYF
.	.	TRBJ1-2	TRBV27	TGTGCCAGCAGTCCGGGACTCCGTTATGGCTACACCTTC	CASSPGLRYGYTF
TRBD2	.	TRBJ2-1	TRBV28	TGTGCCAGTAGCGGGACTAGCGGGGGGGCTCGCGCGGGTGAGCAGTTCTTC	CASSGTSGGARAGEQFF
.	.	TRBJ1-4	TRBV27	TGTGCCAGCAGTCCCGACAGGTGGGCGGGTGAAAAACTGTTTTTT	CASSPDRWAGEKLFF
.	.	TRBJ1-2	TRBV5-6	TGTGCCAGCAGCTTGGGCCGCGCTCCTGTAGGCTACACCTTC	CASSLGRAPVGYTF
TRBD2	.	TRBJ2-3	TRBV7-8	TGTGCCAGCAGCTTAGGAGCGGGGCTCACAGATACGCAGTATTTT	CASSLGAGLTDTQYF
.	.	TRBJ1-1	TRBV20-1	TGCGCCCAGGGCCTGAACACTGAAGCTTTCTTT	CAQGLNTEAFF
TRBD2	.	TRBJ2-4	TRBV5-1	TGCGCCAGCAGCCTGGTCGGGACTAGCGTCGGAAACATTCAGTACTTC	CASSLVGTSVGNIQYF
TRBD1	.	TRBJ1-1	TRBV6-2/TRBV6-3	TGTGCCAGCAGCCCTAATCATTTTAGGGGGCGGACTGAAGCTTTCTTT	CASSPNHFRGRTEAFF
TRBD2	.	TRBJ2-2	TRBV18	TGTGCCAGCTCACCACAACGGACTAGGAACACCGGGGAGCTGTTTTTT	CASSPQRTRNTGELFF
TRBD2	once	TRBJ2-5	TRBV28	TGTGCCAGCAGTTCCGGGACTAGCGGGAGAAGAAGAGAGACCCAGTACTTC	CASSSGTSGRRRETQYF
TRBD2	.	TRBJ2-5	TRBV5-1	TGCGCCAGCAGCCCGGGACTAGCGGGGGGAAACCAAGAGACCCAGTACTTC	CASSPGLAGGNQETQYF
TRBD1	.	TRBJ1-1	TRBV3-1/TRBV3-2	TGTGCCAGCAGCCTTACCGACAGGGCGGACACTGAAGCTTTCTTT	CASSLTDRADTEAFF
TRBD1	.	TRBJ1-6	TRBV6-2/TRBV6-3	TGTGCCAGCAGCCCTTACAGGGGACCAATTTATAATTCACCCCTCCACTTT	CASSPYRGPIYNSPLHF
TRBD1	.	TRBJ1-1	TRBV9	TGTGCCAGCAGCGTAGAGGGCGAGGGGGCCACTGAAGCTTTCTTT	CASSVEGEGATEAFF